This T cell receptor beta chain was sequenced during a study of blood T cell repertoires in COVID-19. Study-level background: Samples taken during acute and convalescent COVID-19 were collected in the United States, Italy and Spain.

Trimming left V 1 base short and J 1 base short, with 18 bases between. This CDR3 has 19 residues. CDR1 and CDR2 (germline): SGHDT, YYEEEE. Profiled with immunoSEQ multiplex PCR; TCRdb holds only in-frame clones, not every one. The sample has over 100,000 clones, over 65% seen once; the top ten hold around a sixth. Sequenced material: peripheral blood. The V and J genes are TRBV5-6 and TRBJ2-6; D might be TRBD1 (5 bases). The receptor comes from a woman aged 60-75 years with acute or convalescent COVID-19. The chain's CDR3 is CASSLISGLDWSGANVLTF. CDR3 DNA sequence: TGTGCCAGCAGCTTGATTTCAGGGTTGGATTGGTCTGGGGCCAACGTCCTGACTTTC. The full variable domain, its missing parts supplied by reference TRBV5-6 and TRBJ2-6, is DAGVTQSPTHLIKTRGQQVTLRCSPKSGHDTVSWYQQALGQGPQFIFQYYEEEERQRGNFPDRFSGHQFPNYSSELNVNALLLGDSALYLCASSLISGLDWSGANVLTFGAGSRLTVL.